The 21 T cell receptor beta chains given below trace back to one sample, sequenced in a study of preoperative IRX-2 immunotherapy in early breast cancer. TCRdb keeps only in-frame clones here, not all; method: immunoSEQ multiplex PCR. The table lists approximately 44,000 clones, about 95% of them singletons. Treatment reported: preoperative locoregional IRX-2 cytokine immunotherapy. Specimen: tumor tissue, collected after IRX-2 immunotherapy. The receptors were sampled from a human donor with breast cancer.

This sequence joins TRBV5-5 and TRBJ2-1; possibly TRBD1 for D (5 bases). Germline V lookup: CDR1 SGHKS, CDR2 YYEKEE (reference sequence). With 4 bases removed from V and 0 bases from J, the gap between germline ends came to 14 bases. The CDR3 spans 16 residues. CDR3 nucleotide sequence: TGTGCCAGCAGCCCATATAGACAGAGCTCCTACAATGAGCAGTTCTTC. This translates into CASSPYRQSSYNEQFF.

The chain uses TRBV7-9 and TRBJ1-4, with D perhaps TRBD1 (5 bases). Trimming cost V 5 bases and J 5 bases, with 12 bases left between them. The germline V gene encodes CDR1 SEHNR and CDR2 FQNEAQ (reference sequence). The length of the CDR3 is 14 residues. The CDR3 bases are TGTGCCAGCAGCCCGGGACGGCAGAATGAAAAACTGTTTTTT. Protein sequence: CASSPGRQNEKLFF.

This clone rates as medium-sized. J is TRBJ1-1 and V is TRBV7-3; D remains ambiguous. CDR3 length: 13 residues. V was clipped by 1 base and J by 1 base, with 4 bases between them. Germline CDR1 reads SGHTA; CDR2 reads FQGTGA. CDR3 region: CASSLMANTEAFF. CDR3 nucleotide sequence: TGTGCCAGCAGCTTAATGGCGAACACTGAAGCTTTCTTT.

The gene calls are TRBV5-1 and TRBJ2-7; D is undetermined. From germline, CDR1 is SGHRS and CDR2 YFSETQ. This CDR3 has 19 residues. The V and J ends lost 0 bases and 0 bases respectively, with 22 bases between them. CDR3 nucleotide sequence: TGCGCCAGCAGCTTGGCCGTTCTTAAAGGTTCTCGAAGCTCCTACGAGCAGTACTTC. This translates into CASSLAVLKGSRSSYEQYF.

The chain couples TRBV20-1 to TRBJ2-7; D is possibly TRBD2 (5 bases). Per germline, CDR1 DFQATT and CDR2 SNEGSKA (reference sequence). The CDR3 runs 11 residues. CDR3: CSAGESGEQYF. The CDR3 DNA reads TGCAGCGCCGGGGAATCTGGAGAGCAGTACTTC.

The genes are TRBV30 and TRBJ2-7; D perhaps matches TRBD1 (5 bases). The ends were cut back, 1 base at V and 2 bases at J, with 9 bases in the middle. CDR1 is GTSNPN, CDR2 SVGIG, per germline (reference sequence). This CDR3 contains 13 residues. The CDR3 region is CAWSGGVTYEQYF. CDR3 sequence (DNA): TGTGCCTGGAGTGGGGGCGTCACCTACGAGCAGTACTTC.

The chain combines TRBV25-1 with TRBJ1-4; tentatively, D is TRBD1 (6 bases). V was cut by 1 base and J by 8 bases, with 17 bases left in between. Per the germline V gene, CDR1 is MGHDK and CDR2 is SYGVNS. CDR3 length equals 16 residues. Here the CDR3 reads CASSESRAGRGEKLFF. Written as DNA, the CDR3 is TGTGCCAGCAGTGAATCTCGCGCAGGAAGGGGGGAAAAACTGTTTTTT. Filled out from reference TRBV25-1 and TRBJ1-4, the complete variable domain reads EADIYQTPRYLVIGTGKKITLECSQTMGHDKMYWYQQDPGMELHLIHYSYGVNSTEKGDLSSESTVSRIRTEHFPLTLESARPSHTSQYLCASSESRAGRGEKLFFGSGTQLSVL.

The chain employs TRBV27 and TRBJ2-5, with TRBD1 identical over 7 bases. The CDR3 sequence is 14 residues long. Germline V gene data show CDR1 as MNHEY and CDR2 as SMNVEV (reference sequence). J lost 4 bases, V lost 5 bases, and 7 bases had no gene match. DNA for the CDR3: TGTGCCAGCAGTCGACAGGGCGCGATAGAGACCCAGTACTTC. Its protein product is CASSRQGAIETQYF.

This sequence joins TRBV7-2 and TRBJ2-2; the match to TRBD1 covers 7 bases. This CDR3 has 15 amino acids. CDR1 is SGHTA, CDR2 FQGNSA, per germline. Trimming removed 3 bases from V and 4 bases from J; junction bases left unmatched: 5. CDR3 region: CASSLLGGATGELFF. DNA for the CDR3: TGTGCCAGCAGCTTGTTAGGGGGCGCCACCGGGGAGCTGTTTTTT.

The count of this clone is one. The chain recombines TRBV7-7 with TRBJ2-5, with D tentatively TRBD2 (6 bases). Trimming cost V 5 bases and J 1 base, with 11 bases left between them. Germline loops: CDR1 SSHAT, CDR2 FNYEAQ (reference sequence). CDR3 size: 14 residues. The CDR3 here is CASSRVAVQETQYF. DNA for the CDR3: TGTGCCAGCAGCCGCGTAGCGGTCCAAGAGACCCAGTACTTC.

The chain has TRBV29-1 and TRBJ2-4; a weak D match, TRBD2 (5 bases). From germline, CDR1 is SQVTM and CDR2 ANQGSEA. The CDR3 totals 11 residues. Trimming removed 6 bases from V and 11 bases from J, with 14 bases in between. The CDR3 DNA is TGCAGCGTGTGGGTTGGAGGCTTTCAGTACTTC. Translation: CSVWVGGFQYF. Based on the CDR3 plus reference TRBV29-1 and TRBJ2-4, the full variable domain is SAVISQKPSRDICQRGTSLTIQCQVDSQVTMMFWYRQQPGQSLTLIATANQGSEATYESGFVIDKFPISRPNLTFSTLTVSNMSPEDSSIYLCSVWVGGFQYFGAGTRLSVL.

V usage is TRBV19 and J usage is TRBJ2-5, with D maybe TRBD1 (6 bases). The germline V gene has CDR1 LNHDA and CDR2 SQIVND (reference sequence). Trimming cost V 4 bases and J 4 bases, with 19 bases left between them. The CDR3 runs to 16 residues. The CDR3 bases are TGTGCCAGTAGTACAAACCAAAGGATCAGGGGAGAGACCCAGTACTTC. It yields the protein CASSTNQRIRGETQYF. The whole variable domain, filled in from reference TRBV19 and TRBJ2-5, reads DGGITQSPKYLFRKEGQNVTLSCEQNLNHDAMYWYRQDPGQGLRLIYYSQIVNDFQKGDIAEGYSVSREKKESFPLTVTSAQKNPTAFYLCASSTNQRIRGETQYFGPGTRLLVL.

The chain recombines TRBV9 with TRBJ2-7, with TRBD2 matching over 14 bases. Losses at the gene ends were 3 bases for V and 4 bases for J; bases not matched to a gene: 6. The CDR3 spans 16 residues. CDR1 is SGDLS and CDR2 is YYNGEE in the germline V gene. This chain's CDR3 is CASSEGLAGGGYEQYF. DNA of the CDR3: TGTGCCAGCAGCGAAGGACTAGCGGGGGGCGGGTACGAGCAGTACTTC.

The chain recombines TRBV5-4 with TRBJ2-2; D is unclear. V was trimmed by 2 bases and J by 2 bases, leaving 16 bases between them. The CDR3 consists of 17 residues. Germline-derived CDR1 and CDR2 are SGHNT and YYREEE (reference sequence). The CDR3 is CASSLVSRTFNTGELFF. The CDR3, as DNA: TGTGCCAGCAGCTTAGTATCGCGGACCTTCAACACCGGGGAGCTGTTTTTT. Together with reference TRBV5-4 and TRBJ2-2, the CDR3 gives the full variable domain: ETGVTQSPTHLIKTRGQQVTLRCSSQSGHNTVSWYQQALGQGPQFIFQYYREEENGRGNFPPRFSGLQFPNYSSELNVNALELDDSALYLCASSLVSRTFNTGELFFGEGSRLTVL.

The V and J genes are TRBV6-5 and TRBJ2-1, with TRBD2 matching 8 bases. This CDR3 region has 16 residues. CDR1 is MNHEY, CDR2 SVGAGI, per germline. The V segment lost 3 bases and the J segment 11 bases; nucleotides outside the gene matches: 15. CDR3 protein: CASSYDPGGKEKKQFF. For the CDR3, the DNA is TGTGCCAGCAGTTATGATCCGGGAGGGAAAGAAAAAAAGCAGTTCTTC.

The chain couples TRBV4-2 to TRBJ2-7; TRBD1 is a possible D gene (6 bases). This CDR3 comprises 14 residues. Trimming stripped 0 bases from V and 5 bases from J, with 11 bases between. From germline, CDR1 is LGHNA and CDR2 YNFKEQ. CDR3 protein: CASSQDGGSDEQYF. CDR3 DNA sequence: TGTGCCAGCAGCCAAGATGGGGGCAGCGACGAGCAGTACTTC.

The chain employs TRBV28 and TRBJ2-1; possibly TRBD1 for D (5 bases). CDR3 length equals 15 residues. Germline assignment: CDR1 MDHEN and CDR2 SYDVKM. Trimming shortened V by 5 bases and J by 6 bases, and 17 bases separated the two germline ends. CDR3 in amino acids: CASSRQGFDPNEQFF. CDR3 sequence (DNA): TGTGCCAGCAGTCGTCAGGGTTTTGATCCCAATGAGCAGTTCTTC.

The CDR3 sequence is CASSRLGGVTNTGELFF. CDR3 DNA sequence: TGTGCCAGCAGCCGGCTCGGCGGAGTTACGAACACCGGGGAGCTGTTTTTT. The chain links TRBV7-2 to TRBJ2-2; D gene ambiguous. Per germline, CDR1 SGHTA and CDR2 FQGNSA. Between the trimmed V and J ends, which lost 5 bases and 0 bases, there was a span of 16 bases. CDR3 length equals 17 residues.

The chain has TRBV4-1 and TRBJ1-4; D is unresolved. Trimming cost V 4 bases and J 4 bases, with 10 bases left between them. The CDR3 is 14 residues long. Germline V lookup: CDR1 MGHRA, CDR2 YSYEKL. CDR3 region: CASSPGVHNEKLFF. The DNA of the CDR3 is TGCGCCAGCAGCCCCGGAGTCCATAATGAAAAACTGTTTTTT.

V gene TRBV28 combines with J gene TRBJ1-1; a weak D match, TRBD1 (6 bases). Germline CDR1 reads MDHEN; CDR2 reads SYDVKM. V shed 5 bases and J shed 4 bases, with 11 bases lying between them. The CDR3 spans 13 residues. The CDR3 DNA is TGTGCCAGCAGTCCCCGAGGGGGCACTGAAGCTTTCTTT. It yields the protein CASSPRGGTEAFF.

The chain carries TRBV4-1 and TRBJ2-7, with D perhaps matching TRBD1 or TRBD2 (5 bases each). The CDR3 consists of 18 residues. Trimming stripped 4 bases from V and 3 bases from J, with 25 bases between. The V gene's germline CDR1 is MGHRA and CDR2 YSYEKL. CDR3 in DNA: TGCGCCAGCAGCCCCCTGGGGGTACTGGACCATCTTCGCTACGAGCAGTACTTC. Its protein product is CASSPLGVLDHLRYEQYF.